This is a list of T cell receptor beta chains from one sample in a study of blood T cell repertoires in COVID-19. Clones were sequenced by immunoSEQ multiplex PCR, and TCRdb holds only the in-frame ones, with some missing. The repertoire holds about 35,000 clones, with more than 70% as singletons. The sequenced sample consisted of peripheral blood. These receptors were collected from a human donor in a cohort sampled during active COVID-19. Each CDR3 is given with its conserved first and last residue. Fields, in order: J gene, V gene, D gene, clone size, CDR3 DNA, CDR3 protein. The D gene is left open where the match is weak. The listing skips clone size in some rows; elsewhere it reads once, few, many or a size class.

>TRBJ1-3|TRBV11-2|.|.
TGTGCCAGCAGCTTCGCGGCGGTCGGGAGCTCTGGAAACACCATATATTTT
CASSFAAVGSSGNTIYF
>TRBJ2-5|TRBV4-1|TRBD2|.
TGCGCCAGCAGCCTTCGCGTAGAGGCTAGCGGGTACCAAGAGACCCAGTACTTC
CASSLRVEASGYQETQYF
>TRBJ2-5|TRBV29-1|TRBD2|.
TGCAGCCCCAGTGTGGGCGGGGGGTCCCAAGAGACCCAGTACTTC
CSPSVGGGSQETQYF
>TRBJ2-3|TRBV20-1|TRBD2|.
TGCAGTGCTAGTACCCCTAGCGGGGGGACAACAGATACGCAGTATTTT
CSASTPSGGTTDTQYF
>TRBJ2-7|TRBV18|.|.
TGTGCCAGCTCACCACCGAGTCAGGCAAACTACGAGCAGTACTTC
CASSPPSQANYEQYF
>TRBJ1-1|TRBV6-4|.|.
TGTGCCAGCAGTGAGAGCACTGAAGCTTTCTTT
CASSESTEAFF
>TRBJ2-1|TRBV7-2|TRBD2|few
TGTGCCAGCAGCCCCCCGGGACTAGCGGGGGGGATCAATGAGCAGTTCTTC
CASSPPGLAGGINEQFF
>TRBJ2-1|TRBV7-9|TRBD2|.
TGTGCCAGCAGCCCCTTTGCCGGACTAGCGGATTACAATGAGCAGTTCTTC
CASSPFAGLADYNEQFF
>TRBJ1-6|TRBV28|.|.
TGTGCCAGCAGTTTAGGGGGGTATAATTCACCCCTCCACTTT
CASSLGGYNSPLHF
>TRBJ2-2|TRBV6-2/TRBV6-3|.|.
TGTGCCAGCAGTTATCGGGGGACCGGGGAGCTGTTTTTT
CASSYRGTGELFF
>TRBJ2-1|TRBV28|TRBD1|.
TGTGCCAGCAGCTCGGCCGGAAACAGGGGAAATGAGCAGTTCTTC
CASSSAGNRGNEQFF
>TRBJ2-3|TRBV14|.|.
TGTGCCAGCAGCCAAGCGGGGACTCACAGTAGGGATACGCAGTATTTT
CASSQAGTHSRDTQYF
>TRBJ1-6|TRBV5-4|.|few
TGTGCCAGCAGCTTGGAGACAGCCGCCAATTCACCCCTCCACTTT
CASSLETAANSPLHF
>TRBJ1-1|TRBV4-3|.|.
TGCGCCAGCAGCCAAGCGCAGGGATGGGACACTGAAGCTTTCTTT
CASSQAQGWDTEAFF
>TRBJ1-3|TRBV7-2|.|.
TGTGCCAGCAGCTCCCTTGTGGGAAACACCATATATTTT
CASSSLVGNTIYF
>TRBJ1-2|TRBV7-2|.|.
TGTGCCAGCAGCTTAGACGTCATCGGGGGCTACACCTTC
CASSLDVIGGYTF
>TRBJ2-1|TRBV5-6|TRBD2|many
TGTGCCAGCAGCACCGGGGGGGCTAGTAATGAGCAGTTCTTC
CASSTGGASNEQFF
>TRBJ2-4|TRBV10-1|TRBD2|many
TGCGCCAGCATTGTACGGGAGGGGGGGACCAGGGTAGCCAAAAACATTCAGTACTTC
CASIVREGGTRVAKNIQYF
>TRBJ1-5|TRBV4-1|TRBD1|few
TGCGCCAGCAGCCCGGACCAACAGGGGGGAATGGGCAATCAGCCCCAGCATTTT
CASSPDQQGGMGNQPQHF
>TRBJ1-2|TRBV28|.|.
TGTGCCAGCAGTTTTAGGACATATACCTATGGCTACACCTTC
CASSFRTYTYGYTF
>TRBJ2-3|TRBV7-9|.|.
TGTGCCAGCAGCTTGCCTATAGGACGACAGGGCGGGGAGACAGATACGCAGTATTTT
CASSLPIGRQGGETDTQYF
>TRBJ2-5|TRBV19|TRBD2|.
TGTGCCAGTAGTAGATCGACTAGCGGGGGGGTCAGGTGGTGGGAGACCCAGTACTTC
CASSRSTSGGVRWWETQYF
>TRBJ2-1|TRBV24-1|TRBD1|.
TGTGCCACCAGTGATTTTACAGGGGCCCCACCAAGCTCCTACAATGAGCAGTTCTTC
CATSDFTGAPPSSYNEQFF
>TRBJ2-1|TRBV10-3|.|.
TGTGCCATCAGTGGGCTCAATGAGCAGTTCTTC
CAISGLNEQFF
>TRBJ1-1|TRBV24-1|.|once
TGTGCCACCAGTGATCCACGGAGGACTGAAGCTTTCTTT
CATSDPRRTEAFF
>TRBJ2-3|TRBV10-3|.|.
TGTGCCATCAGTGACCCGCGCGCTAGCCCCAGCACAGATACGCAGTATTTT
CAISDPRASPSTDTQYF
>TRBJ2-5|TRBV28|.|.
TGTGCCAGCAGTCAACCCAGACAGACAAAGACCCAGTACTTC
CASSQPRQTKTQYF
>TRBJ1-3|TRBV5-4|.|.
TGTGCCAGCAGCTTGGCGTCAGGCTCTGGAAACACCATATATTTT
CASSLASGSGNTIYF
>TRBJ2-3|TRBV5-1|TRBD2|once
TGCGCCAGCAGCTCGCGGGGGGGCCCAACAGATACGCAGTATTTT
CASSSRGGPTDTQYF
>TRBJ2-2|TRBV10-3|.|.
TGTGCCATCAGTGAGGCGGGGAGCACCGGGGAGCTGTTTTTT
CAISEAGSTGELFF
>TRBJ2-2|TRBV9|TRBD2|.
TGTGCCAGCAACGTAGCGGGTAGTTCCGGGGAGCTGTTTTTT
CASNVAGSSGELFF
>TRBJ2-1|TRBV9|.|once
TGTGCCAGCAGCGTAGAGAGGAGAGAGCAGTTCTTC
CASSVERREQFF
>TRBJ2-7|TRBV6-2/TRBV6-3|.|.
TGTGCCAGCAGTTATGGCACCTACGAGCAGTACTTC
CASSYGTYEQYF
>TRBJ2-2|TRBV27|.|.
TGTGCCCGTCCGGACACCGGGGAGCTGTTTTTT
CARPDTGELFF
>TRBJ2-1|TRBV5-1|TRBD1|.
TGCGCCAGCAGACTCGGACAGGGAGCCTTCAATGAGCAGTTCTTC
CASRLGQGAFNEQFF
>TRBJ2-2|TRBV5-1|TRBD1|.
TGCGCCAGCAGCTCGAAGACAGGGGTGAACACCGGGGAGCTGTTTTTT
CASSSKTGVNTGELFF